This is a list of T cell receptor beta chains from one sample in a study of technical replicates of blood from a handful of donors. Some clones are missing from TCRdb's copy, which holds only in-frame ones; the method was immunoSEQ multiplex PCR. The data contain under 85,000 clones, 94% of them singletons. Source material: T cells isolated from PBMCs. The receptors were sampled from a human donor in good health. Both conserved end residues are part of each CDR3. The D gene is left open where the match is weak. Not every row has a clone size; where given, it reads once, few, many or a size class.

size | J | D | V | DNA | CDR3
. | TRBJ1-5 | TRBD1 | TRBV2 | TGTGCCAGCAGTTCGGACAGGGCCCATTATCAGCCCCAGCATTTT | CASSSDRAHYQPQHF
. | TRBJ1-5 | TRBD1 | TRBV6-1 | TGTGCCAGCAGTGGGATGGACAGGCCGAATCAGCCCCAGCATTTT | CASSGMDRPNQPQHF
. | TRBJ1-2 | . | TRBV7-3 | TGTGCCAGCAGCTTAACCCGGGAAAAGGGGGAGAACTATGGCTACACCTTC | CASSLTREKGENYGYTF
. | TRBJ2-6 | TRBD1 | TRBV6-1 | TGTGCCAGCAGTGCGTTCGGACAGGGGGGAGCCAACGTCCTGACTTTC | CASSAFGQGGANVLTF
. | TRBJ2-5 | TRBD1 | TRBV6-4 | TGTGCCAGATGGACTCCGACAGGGGGGACCCAGTACTTC | CARWTPTGGTQYF
few | TRBJ2-7 | TRBD2 | TRBV5-6 | TGTGCCAGCAGCTTTTTAGTCGCCGCGGGGGTTTACGAGCAGTACTTC | CASSFLVAAGVYEQYF
. | TRBJ1-1 | . | TRBV7-9 | TGTGCCAGCAGCCGGTTAGACAGGCAGAACACTGAAGCTTTCTTT | CASSRLDRQNTEAFF
. | TRBJ2-6 | . | TRBV7-9 | TGTGCCAGCAGCTTACAGGGCGGTCCTGGGGCCAACGTCCTGACTTTC | CASSLQGGPGANVLTF
. | TRBJ1-2 | . | TRBV9 | TGTGCCAGCAGCGTAGAAGGGGGAGACTATGGCTACACCTTC | CASSVEGGDYGYTF
. | TRBJ1-4 | . | TRBV19 | TGTGCCAGTAGTGAGGTATCCGAACCTGAAAAACTGTTTTTT | CASSEVSEPEKLFF
. | TRBJ1-1 | . | TRBV11-3 | TGTGCCAGCAGCTTAGCAGAGCAGGGAGCTTTCTTT | CASSLAEQGAFF
. | TRBJ2-2 | . | TRBV19 | TGTGCCAGTAGTATTATCGGGAACCCCACCGGGGAGCTGTTTTTT | CASSIIGNPTGELFF
. | TRBJ2-3 | TRBD2 | TRBV4-1 | TGCGCCAGCAGCCAATTAGCGGGAACTGCCGATACGCAGTATTTT | CASSQLAGTADTQYF
. | TRBJ2-1 | . | TRBV7-9 | TGTGCCAGCAGCTTAGGGTTAGTTACGGAGGGGCAGTTCTTC | CASSLGLVTEGQFF
. | TRBJ1-5 | . | TRBV6-5 | TGTGCCAGCAGTTACGATTGGCGGCCAGATCAGCCCCAGCATTTT | CASSYDWRPDQPQHF
. | TRBJ2-5 | . | TRBV6-1 | TGTGCCAGCAGTCGGGACTTCCAAGAGACCCAGTACTTC | CASSRDFQETQYF
. | TRBJ2-7 | TRBD2 | TRBV19 | TGTGCCAGTAGTGACGCATCCGGGGGGTACGAGCAGTACTTC | CASSDASGGYEQYF
. | TRBJ2-7 | . | TRBV28 | TGTGCCAGCGGTTGGTCGAACAGCTGGGACTTC | CASGWSNSWDF
. | TRBJ2-2 | . | TRBV9 | TGTGCCAGCAGCTCCCGAGGAGACGGGAACACCGGGGAGCTGTTTTTT | CASSSRGDGNTGELFF
once | TRBJ2-7 | . | TRBV28 | TGTGCCAGCAGTTCGAGCGCGTTAACAGGGTACGAGCAGTACTTC | CASSSSALTGYEQYF
. | TRBJ1-3 | TRBD1 | TRBV4-1 | TGCGCCAGCAGCCCACAACAGACAGGGGCCCTCTCTGGAAACACCATATATTTT | CASSPQQTGALSGNTIYF
. | TRBJ2-5 | . | TRBV4-2 | TGTGCCAGCAGCCAAGATGGGGGGGCAGTGAAGACCCAGTACTTC | CASSQDGGAVKTQYF
. | TRBJ2-7 | . | TRBV25-1 | TGTGCCAGCAGTGAATCTGAGGGATCCCACTACGAGCAGTACTTC | CASSESEGSHYEQYF
. | TRBJ2-1 | . | TRBV7-9 | TGTGCCAGCAGTCCCCCGGGGGGCCTCTACAATGAGCAGTTCTTC | CASSPPGGLYNEQFF
. | TRBJ2-7 | . | TRBV6-6 | TGTGCCAGCAGGTTACTAGGCGAGCAGTACTTC | CASRLLGEQYF